One and the same sample provided the 31 T cell receptor beta chains below, sequenced in a study of cytomegalovirus exposure and HLA in healthy donors. Primers for the PCR totalled 60 Vbeta and 13 Jbeta. The repertoire was sequenced with immunoSEQ multiplex PCR; TCRdb's copy has only in-frame clones and lacks some. The table shows approximately 160,000 clones, with just over 75% occurring only once. The sequencing sample was made of PBMCs. These receptors were obtained from a middle-aged man in good health and CMV-seronegative.

This clone was recorded a few times. The chain joins TRBV4-2 to TRBJ2-5; 9 nucleotides agree with TRBD2. The germline V gene encodes CDR1 LGHNA and CDR2 YNFKEQ. The CDR3 covers 13 residues. CDR3 amino acids: CAISSGKGETQYF. CDR3 nucleotide sequence: TGTGCTATTTCTAGCGGGAAGGGAGAGACCCAGTACTTC.

The V and J genes are TRBV27 and TRBJ2-3, with D hard to call. There are 14 residues in the CDR3. In germline, CDR1 is MNHEY, CDR2 SMNVEV (reference sequence). V gave up 0 bases and J gave up 2 bases, with 6 bases separating them. Here the CDR3 DNA reads TGTGCCAGCAGTTTATCCGCAGACACAGATACGCAGTATTTT. Translated: CASSLSADTDTQYF.

V gene TRBV18 combines with J gene TRBJ2-2; D might be TRBD2 (6 bases). The CDR3 spans 16 residues. The V and J ends lost 3 bases and 6 bases respectively, with 17 bases between them. Germline V gives CDR1 KGHSH, CDR2 LQKENI. The CDR3 DNA reads as TGTGCCAGCTCACCGGGACTCTGGGGCACACCCGGGGAGCTGTTTTTT. Translating gives CASSPGLWGTPGELFF.

This clone was counted between two and nine times. The gene calls are TRBV5-1 and TRBJ1-4; TRBD1 aligns across 7 bases. Per germline, CDR1 SGHRS and CDR2 YFSETQ. CDR3 size: 15 residues. With 4 bases clipped from V and 14 bases from J, the junction kept 17 bases outside the gene matches. The CDR3, as DNA: TGCGCCAGCAGCCAACTTGAGCCAGGGGGATCAATTCTGTTTTTT. This encodes CASSQLEPGGSILFF. Full variable domain (outside the CDR3, taken from reference TRBV5-1 and TRBJ1-4): KAGVTQTPRYLIKTRGQQVTLSCSPISGHRSVSWYQQTPGQGLQFLFEYFSETQRNKGNFPGRFSGRQFSNSRSEMNVSTLELGDSALYLCASSQLEPGGSILFFGSGTQLSVL.

The J gene is TRBJ2-3, the V gene TRBV6-5; the match to TRBD2 covers 10 bases. Losses at the gene ends were 6 bases for V and 4 bases for J; bases not matched to a gene: 7. Germline assignment: CDR1 MNHEY and CDR2 SVGAGI. This CDR3 is built from 15 residues. CDR3 nucleotides: TGTGCCAGCAGCTCCGTGACTAGCGGGTCAGATACGCAGTATTTT. This sequence encodes CASSSVTSGSDTQYF.

The chain carries TRBV4-1 and TRBJ2-5; TRBD1 agrees at 9 bases. This CDR3 region has 15 residues. V shed 0 bases and J 6 bases; nucleotides not matched to a gene: 5. CDR1 and CDR2 from the germline V gene are MGHRA and YSYEKL. The CDR3 sequence: CASSQDSNRGQTQYF. The CDR3 DNA is TGCGCCAGCAGCCAAGACAGCAACAGGGGGCAGACCCAGTACTTC.

This clone was seen a single time. V and J are TRBV6-6 and TRBJ2-1, with 7 positions matching TRBD2. V was pared by 7 bases and J by 7 bases, with 16 bases of the junction left unmatched. CDR1 is MNHNY, CDR2 SVGAGI, per germline (reference sequence). The CDR3 length is 16 residues. The CDR3 spells CASTGEGGRDINEQFF. CDR3 in DNA: TGTGCCAGCACCGGGGAGGGCGGGCGGGATATAAATGAGCAGTTCTTC.

The CDR3: CASSRKTGGALDQPQHF. CDR3 DNA sequence: TGTGCCAGTAGTAGGAAGACAGGGGGCGCGTTGGATCAGCCCCAGCATTTT. The gene calls are TRBV19 and TRBJ1-5; 10 bases map to TRBD1. Per the germline V gene, CDR1 is LNHDA and CDR2 is SQIVND (reference sequence). This CDR3 comprises 17 residues. V was pared by 4 bases and J by 5 bases, with 11 bases of the junction left unmatched.

The rearrangement links TRBV9 to TRBJ2-2; maybe TRBD2 (5 bases). The germline gives CDR1 SGDLS, CDR2 YYNGEE. Trimming stripped 6 bases from V and 6 bases from J, with 9 bases between. The CDR3 contains 12 residues. Here the CDR3 reads CASTRGSGELFF. Here the CDR3 DNA reads TGTGCCAGCACGAGAGGGTCCGGGGAGCTGTTTTTT.

The chain has TRBV6-5 and TRBJ1-1; 9 nucleotides match TRBD1. CDR1 MNHEY and CDR2 SVGAGI come from the germline V gene. The CDR3 sequence is 15 residues long. V trimming: 5 bases; J trimming: 5 bases; junction bases outside the gene matches: 9. CDR3 in DNA: TGTGCCAGCAGTATCCCCGGGACAGGGAATACTGAAGCTTTCTTT. The encoded protein is CASSIPGTGNTEAFF.

This clone was detected once. The J gene is TRBJ2-7, the V gene TRBV28, with 9 bases fitting TRBD2. The V gene end was trimmed by 2 bases and the J gene end by 2 bases; junction bases not matched to a gene: 4. Germline CDR1 and CDR2: MDHEN and SYDVKM. The CDR3 contains 15 residues. CDR3 in DNA: TGTGCCAGCAGTTTACGGACTAGCGTCACCTACGAGCAGTACTTC. Its protein product is CASSLRTSVTYEQYF.

The J gene is TRBJ2-5, the V gene TRBV5-4; maybe TRBD1 (6 bases). Between the trimmed V and J ends, which lost 4 bases and 1 base, there was a span of 14 bases. Germline lookup yields CDR1 SGHNT and CDR2 YYREEE (reference sequence). The CDR3 totals 15 residues. The chain's CDR3 is CASSAGQGFQETQYF. The CDR3 DNA reads as TGTGCCAGCAGCGCGGGCCAGGGGTTCCAAGAGACCCAGTACTTC.

This sequence joins TRBV18 and TRBJ2-5; 10 bases match TRBD2. Losses at the gene ends were 3 bases for V and 2 bases for J; bases not matched to a gene: 3. Per the germline V gene, CDR1 is KGHSH and CDR2 is LQKENI. The CDR3 has 15 residues. This CDR3 reads CASSPRTSGQETQYF. The CDR3 region has the DNA TGTGCCAGCTCACCCCGGACTAGCGGACAAGAGACCCAGTACTTC. The whole variable domain, filled in from reference TRBV18 and TRBJ2-5, reads NAGVMQNPRHLVRRRGQEARLRCSPMKGHSHVYWYRQLPEEGLKFMVYLQKENIIDESGMPKERFSAEFPKEGPSILRIQQVVRGDSAAYFCASSPRTSGQETQYFGPGTRLLVL.

The chain joins TRBV6-1 to TRBJ2-7, with a tentative D call TRBD1 (6 bases). Trimming cost V 4 bases and J 1 base, with 14 bases left between them. Germline lookup yields CDR1 MNHNS and CDR2 SASEGT. The CDR3 is 15 residues long. This CDR3 reads CASSAYRDKSYEQYV. As DNA, the CDR3 is TGTGCCAGCAGTGCCTATCGGGACAAATCCTACGAGCAGTACGTC.

The chain employs TRBV18 and TRBJ1-5, with D unclear. This CDR3 comprises 13 residues. V was clipped by 6 bases and J by 2 bases, with 8 bases between them. Germline CDR1 KGHSH, CDR2 LQKENI. The CDR3 is CASSYTGNQPQHF. DNA for the CDR3: TGTGCCAGCTCGTATACGGGCAATCAGCCCCAGCATTTT. Using reference TRBV18 and TRBJ1-5 for the parts outside the CDR3, the full variable domain is NAGVMQNPRHLVRRRGQEARLRCSPMKGHSHVYWYRQLPEEGLKFMVYLQKENIIDESGMPKERFSAEFPKEGPSILRIQQVVRGDSAAYFCASSYTGNQPQHFGDGTRLSIL.

The chain combines TRBV7-8 with TRBJ2-5; no clear D gene. With 1 base removed from V and 0 bases from J, the gap between germline ends came to 6 bases. The length of the CDR3 is 14 residues. Germline V gene sequence: CDR1 SGHVS, CDR2 FQNEAQ. CDR3 nucleotides: TGTGCCAGCAGCTTAGAAGCGCACCAAGAGACCCAGTACTTC. The encoded protein is CASSLEAHQETQYF.

This clone has only one observation. The V call is TRBV2, the J call TRBJ1-1; unclear D gene. Germline CDR1 and CDR2: SNHLY and FYNNEI. Trimming took 3 bases from V and 0 from J, leaving 8 bases between them. This CDR3 has 14 amino acids. The CDR3: CASSDSRLNTEAFF. The CDR3 nucleotides are TGTGCCAGCAGTGATTCACGGTTGAACACTGAAGCTTTCTTT.

The chain uses TRBV7-9 and TRBJ1-4; possible D gene TRBD1, 6 bases. CDR3 length equals 16 residues. Per the germline V gene, CDR1 is SEHNR and CDR2 is FQNEAQ (reference sequence). V gave up 4 bases and J gave up 8 bases, with 20 bases separating them. The CDR3 loop reads CASSSGAASRLEKLFF. The CDR3 DNA reads TGTGCCAGCAGCTCAGGGGCGGCTAGCCGTTTGGAAAAACTGTTTTTT. Combining the CDR3 with reference TRBV7-9 and TRBJ1-4 gives the whole variable domain DTGVSQNPRHKITKRGQNVTFRCDPISEHNRLYWYRQTLGQGPEFLTYFQNEAQLEKSRLLSDRFSAERPKGSFSTLEIQRTEQGDSAMYLCASSSGAASRLEKLFFGSGTQLSVL.

The V call is TRBV2, the J call TRBJ2-7; D perhaps matches TRBD2 (6 bases). Germline V lookup: CDR1 SNHLY, CDR2 FYNNEI. The CDR3 totals 14 residues. V was clipped by 6 bases and J by 3 bases, with 15 bases between them. CDR3 bases: TGTGCCAGCAGGGAGGGGCGGGGATACTACGAGCAGTACTTC. The encoded protein is CASREGRGYYEQYF.

V and J are TRBV5-6 and TRBJ2-1; a possible D gene is TRBD2 (7 bases). The germline CDR1 and CDR2 sequences are SGHDT and YYEEEE. Trimming shortened V by 4 bases and J by 7 bases, and 21 bases separated the two germline ends. This CDR3 contains 16 residues. CDR3 amino acids: CASSLGGGYRGNEQFF. DNA for the CDR3: TGTGCCAGCAGCCTTGGGGGGGGCTACCGGGGGAATGAGCAGTTCTTC.

This clone was observed once. The sample carries other DNA sequences with the same CDR3. The chain joins TRBV4-2 to TRBJ1-1; D is possibly TRBD1 (6 bases). CDR1 and CDR2 (germline): LGHNA, YNFKEQ. The CDR3 runs to 15 residues. The V and J ends lost 9 bases and 1 base respectively, with 18 bases between them. The CDR3 DNA reads as TGTGCCAGTAGCATCAGGGGAGTGGAGAACACTGAAGCTTTCTTT. Its protein product is CASSIRGVENTEAFF.

The chain uses TRBV28 and TRBJ2-3; 13 nucleotides line up with TRBD2. V shed 5 bases, J shed 5 bases, and the junction held 4 bases outside the gene matches. The germline CDR1 and CDR2 sequences are MDHEN and SYDVKM. CDR3 length: 15 amino acids. The CDR3 loop is CASSRTSGRKDTQYF. Here the CDR3 DNA reads TGTGCCAGCAGTCGGACTAGCGGGAGAAAAGATACGCAGTATTTT.

The genes are TRBV29-1 and TRBJ2-1; TRBD2 agrees at 12 bases. The V segment lost 5 bases and the J segment 9 bases; nucleotides outside the gene matches: 11. The CDR3 consists of 15 residues. CDR1 SQVTM and CDR2 ANQGSEA come from the germline V gene. CDR3 sequence: CSVLDWTSGISEQFF. CDR3 DNA sequence: TGCAGCGTTTTAGATTGGACTAGCGGGATTAGTGAGCAGTTCTTC.

Comment on this clone: Germline and junction disagree at one end, which may indicate a read error. The genes are TRBV7-3 and TRBJ2-6, with D possibly matching TRBD1 (6 bases). Germline V gene lookup returns CDR1 SGHTA and CDR2 FQGTGA. This CDR3 comprises 17 residues. CDR3 sequence (DNA): TGTGCCAGCAGCCCGCAGGGACACCTCTCTGGGGCCAACGGCCTGACTTTC. The encoded protein is CASSPQGHLSGANGLTF.

V usage is TRBV6-5 and J usage is TRBJ2-1, with TRBD2 matching over 8 bases. The germline V gene encodes CDR1 MNHEY and CDR2 SVGAGI. The CDR3 covers 15 residues. V trimming: 6 bases; J trimming: 6 bases; junction bases outside the gene matches: 10. The CDR3 spells CASSQGLVSGNEQFF. The CDR3 coding sequence is TGTGCCAGCAGCCAGGGACTAGTATCTGGCAATGAGCAGTTCTTC.

As to this clone: At one end, the junction sequence differs from germline, possibly due to a read error. The CDR3 coding sequence is TGTGCCAGCAGCTCCCCTGCCAAAAACAGTCAGTACTTC. It codes for CASSSPAKNSQYF. This sequence joins TRBV7-9 and TRBJ2-4; the D is unclear. The CDR3 has 13 amino acids. Germline V gives CDR1 SEHNR, CDR2 FQNEAQ (reference sequence). Full variable domain (rest looked up from reference TRBV7-9 and TRBJ2-4): DTGVSQNPRHKITKRGQNVTFRCDPISEHNRLYWYRQTLGQGPEFLTYFQNEAQLEKSRLLSDRFSAERPKGSFSTLEIQRTEQGDSAMYLCASSSPAKNSQYFGAGTRLSVL.

This clone was observed once. The chain uses TRBV5-1 and TRBJ2-5, with 8 bases that match TRBD2. The CDR3 has 14 amino acids. CDR1 is SGHRS, CDR2 YFSETQ, per germline. Losses at the gene ends were 3 bases for V and 7 bases for J; bases not matched to a gene: 8. The CDR3 sequence: CASSSVTSEGTQYF. CDR3 DNA: TGCGCCAGCAGCTCGGTGACTAGCGAAGGGACCCAGTACTTC.

The chain combines TRBV4-1 with TRBJ2-7, with 7 positions matching TRBD1. This CDR3 is built from 15 residues. CDR1 MGHRA and CDR2 YSYEKL come from the germline V gene. J gave up 2 bases and V 1 base, and 5 bases lay outside the gene matches. In DNA form, the CDR3 reads TGCGCCAGCAGCCAAGGTGACAGGGAGACCTACGAGCAGTACTTC. Translating it yields CASSQGDRETYEQYF.

This clone was picked up a small number of times. The chain recombines TRBV6-6 with TRBJ2-5; D is unclear. V dropped 2 bases and J dropped 3 bases, with 7 bases sitting between them. The CDR3 is made up of 13 amino acids. Per the germline V gene, CDR1 is MNHNY and CDR2 is SVGAGI (reference sequence). The CDR3 sequence is CASSYEVEETQYF. In nucleotides, the CDR3 is TGTGCCAGCAGTTACGAGGTAGAAGAGACCCAGTACTTC.

The chain couples TRBV30 to TRBJ1-1; possible D gene TRBD1, 5 bases. CDR1 and CDR2 (germline): GTSNPN, SVGIG (reference sequence). V lost 3 bases, J lost 4 bases, and 24 bases lay in between. The CDR3 loop spans 17 amino acids. Here the CDR3 reads CAWRAYGAPGRATEAFF. In nucleotides, the CDR3 is TGTGCCTGGAGGGCCTACGGGGCTCCAGGGAGGGCCACTGAAGCTTTCTTT.

The CDR3 DNA is TGTGCCAGCAGCTCAGGGGGGCTCGGAAACACCATATATTTT. Residues: CASSSGGLGNTIYF. The chain uses TRBV9 and TRBJ1-3; TRBD1 matches at 7 bases. V was pared by 4 bases and J by 4 bases, with 5 bases of the junction left unmatched. This CDR3 spans 14 amino acids. Germline V gives CDR1 SGDLS, CDR2 YYNGEE.